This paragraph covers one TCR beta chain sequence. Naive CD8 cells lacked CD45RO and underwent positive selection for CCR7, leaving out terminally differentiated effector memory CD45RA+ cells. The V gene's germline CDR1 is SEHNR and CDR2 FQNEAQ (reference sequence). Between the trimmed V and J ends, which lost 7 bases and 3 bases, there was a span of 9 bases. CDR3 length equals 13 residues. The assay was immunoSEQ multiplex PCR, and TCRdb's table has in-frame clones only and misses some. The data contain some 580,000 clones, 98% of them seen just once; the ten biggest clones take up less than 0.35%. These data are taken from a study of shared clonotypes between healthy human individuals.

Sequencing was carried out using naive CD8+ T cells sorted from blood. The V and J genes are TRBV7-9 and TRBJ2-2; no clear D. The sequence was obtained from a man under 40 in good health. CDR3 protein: CASNSWDTGELFF. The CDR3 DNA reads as TGTGCCAGCAATAGTTGGGACACCGGGGAGCTGTTTTTT.